Below are 3 T cell receptor beta chains sequenced from a single sample in a study of T cell repertoires in cytomegalovirus infection. TCRdb used MiXCR to reprocess the reads, holding one entry per CDR3 protein. The sample holds fewer than 550,000 distinct CDR3 sequences, approximately 17% seen once. The sample was CD8+ T cells from PBMCs. The source is a human donor in good health (CMV status not recorded). Some clones in this sample may be carry-over from other donors' samples.

In this sample, this clonotype turned up many times. The chain joins TRBV4-1 to TRBJ2-1; 11 nucleotides line up with TRBD2. The V gene's germline CDR1 is MGHRA and CDR2 YSYEKL. The CDR3 loop spans 15 amino acids. Trimming removed 0 bases from V and 7 bases from J; junction bases left unmatched: 2. This chain's CDR3 is CASSQEPSGRNEQFF. CDR3 coding DNA: TGCGCCAGCAGCCAAGAACCTAGCGGGAGGAATGAGCAGTTCTTC.

The chain employs TRBV3-1 and TRBJ2-3; D gene unclear. The germline CDR1 and CDR2 sequences are LGHDT and YNNKEL (reference sequence). Deletions cut 4 bases from V and 0 bases from J, with 23 bases between. The CDR3 has 19 amino acids. The DNA of the CDR3 is TGTGCCAGCAGCCCCTCAAGGGCAAGACGCTTTGAAAGCACAGATACGCAGTATTTT. This encodes CASSPSRARRFESTDTQYF.

This clonotype showed up many times. The genes are TRBV6-1 and TRBJ1-6, with D uncertain. This CDR3 is built from 16 residues. V was cut by 6 bases and J by 7 bases, with 19 bases left in between. Germline V CDR1 and CDR2: MNHNS, SASEGT. CDR3 sequence: CASRVGFSSRNSPLHF. The CDR3, as DNA: TGTGCCAGCAGAGTGGGGTTTTCCAGCCGCAATTCACCCCTCCACTTT.